This TCR beta chain was recovered during a study of cytomegalovirus exposure and HLA in healthy donors. This PCR relied on a set of 60 Vbeta primers and 13 Jbeta primers. Authors' methods: A follow-up analysis tallied tens of millions of unique TCR beta chains, about 10 million shared. Sequencing was performed with immunoSEQ multiplex PCR; in TCRdb, only in-frame clones are kept and a portion is missing. D and trimming were read from the DNA, whereas the V and J calls and clone size are those reported in that table. The table records around 140,000 clones, roughly 80% of them present only once. The length of the CDR3 is 15 residues. Germline assignment: CDR1 SEHNR and CDR2 FQNEAQ (reference sequence). Trimming took 0 bases from V and 6 from J; bases not matched to a gene: 3.

The clonotype comes from a female donor in good health and CMV-seronegative. The rearrangement uses TRBV7-9 and TRBJ2-1, with TRBD1 matching over 9 bases. The sample taken for sequencing was PBMCs. CDR3 DNA: TGTGCCAGCAGCTTAGCGAGACAGGGGGGCAATGAGCAGTTCTTC. Translating gives CASSLARQGGNEQFF.